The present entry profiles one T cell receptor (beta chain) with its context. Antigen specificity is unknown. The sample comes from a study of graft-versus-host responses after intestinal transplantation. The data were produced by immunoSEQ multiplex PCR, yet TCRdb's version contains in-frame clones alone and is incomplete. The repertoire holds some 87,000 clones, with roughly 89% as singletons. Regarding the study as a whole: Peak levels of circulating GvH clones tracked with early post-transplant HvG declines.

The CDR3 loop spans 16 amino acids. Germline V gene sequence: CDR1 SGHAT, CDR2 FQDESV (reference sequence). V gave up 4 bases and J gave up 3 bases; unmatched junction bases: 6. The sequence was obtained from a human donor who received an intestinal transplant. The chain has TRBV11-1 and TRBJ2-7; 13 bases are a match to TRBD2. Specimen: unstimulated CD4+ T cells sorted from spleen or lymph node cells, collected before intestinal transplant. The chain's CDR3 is CASSSLGLAGDYEQYF. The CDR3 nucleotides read TGTGCCAGCAGCTCGCTAGGACTAGCGGGAGACTACGAGCAGTACTTC.